This T cell receptor (beta chain) emerged from a study of regulatory T cells in long-lasting Graves disease. The time point denotes: newly diagnosed GD, antithyroid drugs for less than 3 months. PBMCs were the source of the RNA used for TCR sequencing. American Thyroid Association guidelines defined how Graves' disease was diagnosed. This clonotype was recorded many times. According to the study, TCR beta libraries were built with iRepertoire HTBI primers and CDR3-region Arm-PCR. TCRdb recomputed calls from the multiplex PCR reads with MiXCR, one row per CDR3 protein. The table lists approximately 440,000 distinct CDR3 sequences, 15% to 20% of them singletons. The sample was also linked to a second study, of T cells in Graves' hyperthyroidism and ophthalmopathy. That work states: Reasons for excluding patients were uncontrolled infection, other autoimmune disease, pregnancy or lactation. The TCR CDR3 first-round RT-PCR relied on the HTBI primer set. Blood also showed most of the thyroid clonotypes that were expanded above 0.001.

Sequenced material: peripheral blood mononuclear cells (PBMCs), taken at new diagnosis, from a patient treated with antithyroid drugs. This TCR was recovered from a middle-aged man with Graves disease.

The CDR3 loop is CASSLDSSGLSYEQYF. CDR3 DNA sequence: TGTGCCAGCAGTTTAGACTCTAGCGGGCTCTCCTACGAGCAGTACTTC. The gene calls are TRBV28 and TRBJ2-7, with 8 bases matching TRBD2. Germline V lookup: CDR1 MDHEN, CDR2 SYDVKM. This CDR3 region has 16 residues. After removal of 2 bases from V and 0 bases from J, the junction contained 6 bases not matched to a gene.